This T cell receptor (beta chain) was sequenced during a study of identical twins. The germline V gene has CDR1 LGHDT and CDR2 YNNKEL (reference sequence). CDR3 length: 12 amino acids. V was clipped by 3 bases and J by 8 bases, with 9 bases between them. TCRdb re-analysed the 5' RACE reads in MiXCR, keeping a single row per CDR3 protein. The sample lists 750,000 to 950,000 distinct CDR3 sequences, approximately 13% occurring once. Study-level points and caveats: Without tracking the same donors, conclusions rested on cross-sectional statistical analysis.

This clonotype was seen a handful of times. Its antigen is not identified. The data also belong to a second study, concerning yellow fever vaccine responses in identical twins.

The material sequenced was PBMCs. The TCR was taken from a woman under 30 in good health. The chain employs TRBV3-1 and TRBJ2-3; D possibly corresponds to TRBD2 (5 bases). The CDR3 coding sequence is TGTGCCAGCAGCCAGACTACGGGTACGCAGTATTTT. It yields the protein CASSQTTGTQYF.